A selection of T cell receptor beta chains follows, all from one sample in a study of preoperative IRX-2 immunotherapy in early breast cancer. Profiling relied on immunoSEQ multiplex PCR, and the TCRdb table lists in-frame clones only, not all of them. The sample has roughly 30,000 clones, 70% to 85% seen once. This specimen was collected from a patient treated with IRX-2 immunotherapy. The source of these receptors is a human donor with breast cancer. The CDR3 runs from the conserved cysteine through the conserved F or W. Not every row has a clone size; where given, it reads once, few, many or a size class.

abundance	v_gene	len	CDR3aa
-	TRBV30	14	CAWSVTQYTGELFF
-	TRBV11-3	14	CASSQGTVNTEAFF
-	TRBV15	15	CATSRGGGTTDTQYF
once	TRBV11-3	17	CASSLEAGGRSTDTQYF
-	TRBV30	17	CAWILPQGDSGANVLTF
few	TRBV6-8	12	CAIGRGRYEQYF
-	TRBV6-8	13	CASSYPASNGYTF
-	TRBV28	16	CASSLSRDRRPDTQYF
-	TRBV11-3	17	CASSSGTSGSGAGELFF
-	TRBV11-3	19	CASRKGTAVYPRTTYEQYF
-	TRBV5-1	16	CASSPRGGFYNSPLHF
few	TRBV15	16	CATSRGGGVGTDTQYF
-	TRBV30	15	CAWRLKGVANEKLFF
-	TRBV29-1	13	CSVKGLAWAEQFF
-	TRBV11-3	16	CASSRQGTAVDQPQHF
few	TRBV11-3	16	CASSFNPGQEFYEQYF
few	TRBV6-8	12	CASGDSTYEQYF
-	TRBV7-5	16	CASSLRPGTGSETQYF
-	TRBV4-1	12	CASSQGGREQFF
-	TRBV5-1	15	CASSTGEGTNEKLFF
-	TRBV30	14	CAWGPGLAEHEQYF
-	TRBV6-8	15	CASRRTGGAGNTIYF
-	TRBV6-8	17	CASSSSHSSVRADTQYF
-	TRBV6-4	13	CATRTGRNDEQFF
-	TRBV28	16	CASSLWEERVPYEQYF
-	TRBV18	13	CASSPGRANEQYF
few	TRBV11-3	15	CASSTTGGTSYEQYF
once	TRBV23-1	17	CASSHGTLRRASTEAFF
-	TRBV6-8	14	CASGRDRESDTQYF
-	TRBV11-3	15	CASSLGAGGGREQFF
-	TRBV5-1	16	CASSLGWQGSVYEQYF
-	TRBV19	12	CASRNLGAEQFF
-	TRBV28	15	CASSFSPREVHEQYF
-	TRBV19	17	CASSSTEAGVEADTQYF
-	TRBV6-8	14	CASRRTAGGEKLFF
-	TRBV11-3	14	CASSYLVRAIEQYF
-	TRBV28	18	CASSLDKTGSSSSYEQYF
once	TRBV7-7	15	CASSISGRAFNEQFF
-	TRBV30	13	CAIGTGLVYEQYF
-	TRBV18	14	CASSTHGTGYEQYF
-	TRBV5-1	16	CASSSRTGKMNTEAFF
-	TRBV11-3	14	CASSPMEGNTEAFF
-	TRBV30	12	CAARGWYNEQFF
-	TRBV6-8	16	CASSAVYRGLSNGYTF
-	TRBV28	16	CASSWTSGRISYEQYF
-	TRBV6-8	13	CASSDDVVQPQHF
-	TRBV5-1	14	CASRGGERGYGYTF
-	TRBV29-1	13	CSVEGSNTGELFF
-	TRBV6-7	13	CASRGGLFDEQFF
-	TRBV23-1	14	CATILNPRDQPQHF
-	TRBV6-1	15	CASSEVGLAKNIQYF
-	TRBV1	16	CASSQDLAGNTGELFF
-	TRBV5-1	15	CASSPGLGRTYEQYF
-	TRBV12-5	14	CASGLEGMSTEAFF
few	TRBV15	14	CATSIGRLVSQAFF
-	TRBV4-1	15	CASSQDAGQGIGAFF
-	TRBV25-1	14	CASSDWGKNTEAFF
-	TRBV28	17	CASRTNERGSSNTEAFF
-	TRBV6-8	15	CASSYSILQVDTQYF